There are a few counts of the clone carrying this TCR beta chain. This sample stems from a study of patients and donors after allogeneic stem cell transplantation. TCRdb fed the RT-PCR reads into MiXCR, producing one record per CDR3 protein. This repertoire shows roughly 200,000 distinct CDR3 sequences, around 41% found once; its top ten account for roughly 11%. This CDR3 contains 15 residues. V was pared by 4 bases and J by 2 bases, with 12 bases between. Germline V gives CDR1 WSHSY, CDR2 SAAADI. The receptor was isolated from a human donor who was either an allogeneic HSCT recipient or a stem cell or donor lymphocyte infusion donor (not recorded which). It is not recorded whose cells these are; they may come from a transplant donor. V and J are TRBV10-2 and TRBJ1-3; TRBD1 is a possible D gene (5 bases). Sequencing was done on a sample of blood, either unsorted or a sorted T cell fraction (not recorded which). The CDR3 loop reads CASSVDSGAGNTIYF. The CDR3 DNA reads TGCGCCAGCAGTGTTGACAGTGGCGCTGGAAACACCATATATTTT.